One T cell receptor beta chain is described in this entry. The data are from a study of control samples from healthy donors and cancer patients. Germline V CDR1 and CDR2: SQVTM, ANQGSEA. The CDR3 covers 14 residues. V was clipped by 7 bases and J by 2 bases; unmatched bases: 6. Libraries were prepared by immunoSEQ multiplex PCR; TCRdb keeps only in-frame clonotypes and omits some of them. Of 150,000 to 200,000 clones listed, 94% are singletons. The J gene is TRBJ2-3, the V gene TRBV29-1, with TRBD2 matching over 10 bases. The receptor was isolated from a woman aged 40 to 55 in good health. Sequences were obtained from blood. CDR3 amino acids: CSAGLAELTDTQYF. The CDR3 DNA sequence: TGCAGCGCAGGACTAGCGGAGCTCACAGATACGCAGTATTTT.